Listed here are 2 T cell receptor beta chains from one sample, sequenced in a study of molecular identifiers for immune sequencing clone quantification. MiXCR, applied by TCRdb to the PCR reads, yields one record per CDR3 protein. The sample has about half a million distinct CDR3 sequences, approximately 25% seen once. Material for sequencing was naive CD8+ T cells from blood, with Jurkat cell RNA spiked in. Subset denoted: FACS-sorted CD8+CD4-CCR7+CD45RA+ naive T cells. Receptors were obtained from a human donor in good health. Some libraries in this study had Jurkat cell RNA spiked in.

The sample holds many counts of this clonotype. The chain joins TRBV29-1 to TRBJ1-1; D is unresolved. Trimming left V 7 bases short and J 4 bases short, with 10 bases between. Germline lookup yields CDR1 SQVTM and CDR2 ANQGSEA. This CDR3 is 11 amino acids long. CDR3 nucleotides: TGCAGCGCCGGAGGGTCCACTGAAGCTTTCTTT. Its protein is CSAGGSTEAFF.

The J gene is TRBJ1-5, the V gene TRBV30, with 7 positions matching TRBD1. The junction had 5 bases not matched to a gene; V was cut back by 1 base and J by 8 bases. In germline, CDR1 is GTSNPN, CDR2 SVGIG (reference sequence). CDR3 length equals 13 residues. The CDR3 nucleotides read TGTGCCTGGAGTGGACAGGGCAGGGAGCCCCAGCATTTT. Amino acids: CAWSGQGREPQHF.